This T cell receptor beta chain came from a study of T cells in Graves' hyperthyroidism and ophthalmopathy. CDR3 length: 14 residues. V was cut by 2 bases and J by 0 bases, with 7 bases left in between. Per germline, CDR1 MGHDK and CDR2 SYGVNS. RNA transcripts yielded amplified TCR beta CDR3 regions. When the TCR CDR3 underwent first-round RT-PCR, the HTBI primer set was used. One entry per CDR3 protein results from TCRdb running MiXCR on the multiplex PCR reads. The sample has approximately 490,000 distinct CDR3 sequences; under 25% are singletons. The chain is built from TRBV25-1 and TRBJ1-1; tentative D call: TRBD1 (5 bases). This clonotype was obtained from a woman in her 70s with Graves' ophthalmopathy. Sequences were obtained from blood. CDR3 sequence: CASSEEGLNTEAFF. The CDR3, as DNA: TGTGCCAGCAGTGAAGAGGGGCTGAACACTGAAGCTTTCTTT.